This TCR beta chain derives from a study of T-cell memory formation after mild COVID-19. About the study: TCR clusters were largely donor specific.

General study findings and limits: From day 15 to 85, contracting clones were balanced between CD4 and CD8, whereas later expanders leaned toward CD4+.

The junction had 5 bases not matched to a gene; V was cut back by 5 bases and J by 8 bases. The CDR3 covers 12 residues. CDR1 and CDR2 (germline): MNHEY, SVGEGT. Sample barcodes and UMIs were carried by the TCR alpha and TCR beta cDNA libraries that 5'RACE generated with constant-segment primers. MiXCR, applied by TCRdb to the 5' RACE reads, yields one record per CDR3 protein. In the table there are approximately 250,000 distinct CDR3 sequences, over 15% of which are singletons. For this clonotype: Its antigen is currently unknown.

J is TRBJ1-2 and V is TRBV6-2 or TRBV6-3; TRBD1 matches 7 bases. The sample comprised PBMCs or a T cell subset sorted from them (not recorded which). The receptor was derived from a man between 18 and 35 years old who had mild COVID-19 (a few samples of this study predate the infection). Cell type and time point are not known. The CDR3, as DNA: TGTGCCAGCAGTGGGACAGTTGGAGGCTACACCTTC. It specifies CASSGTVGGYTF.